This passage covers 12 T cell receptor beta chains from one sample sequenced in a study of T cell responses to AZD1222 COVID-19 vaccine. Here immunoSEQ multiplex PCR was the method, and the copy in TCRdb shows in-frame clones only, minus some. The table records some 170,000 clones, around 89% of them present only once. The sequences come from peripheral blood, collected 28 days after the second dose of the MenACWY control vaccine. The receptor source for this set is an adult who received the MenACWY meningococcal vaccine as a control.

The V gene is TRBV10-3, the J gene TRBJ2-7, with D possibly being TRBD2 (5 bases). From germline, CDR1 is ENHRY and CDR2 SYGVKD. The CDR3 is 16 amino acids. The germline V and J ends were trimmed by 4 bases and 3 bases, with 19 bases remaining between them. The CDR3 bases are TGTGCCATCAGTGGGCCAGCGGCCTTGGGAGACTACGAGCAGTACTTC. It translates to CAISGPAALGDYEQYF.

This sequence joins TRBV3-1 (or the pseudogene TRBV3-2) and TRBJ2-3, with a tentative D call TRBD2 (5 bases). CDR3 length: 16 amino acids. The V end lost 2 bases, the J end lost 3 bases, and 15 bases lay between the germline ends. The germline CDR1 and CDR2 sequences are LGHDT and YNNKEL (reference sequence). CDR3 sequence: CASSQYRDWVTDTQYF. The CDR3 nucleotides are TGTGCCAGCAGCCAATATCGGGATTGGGTGACAGATACGCAGTATTTT.

The rearrangement links TRBV30 to TRBJ1-4; D call uncertain. The germline V gene has CDR1 GTSNPN and CDR2 SVGIG (reference sequence). V lost 1 base, J lost 0 bases, and 6 bases lay in between. The CDR3 is 14 residues long. CDR3 bases: TGTGCCTGGAGTGACATTGCAACTAATGAAAAACTGTTTTTT. Translated, it gives CAWSDIATNEKLFF.

The V and J genes are TRBV12-3 or TRBV12-4 and TRBJ2-7; 7 bases are a match to TRBD1. The CDR3 is 13 residues long. Trimming cost V 8 bases and J 0 bases; bases outside gene matches: 4. DNA for the CDR3: TGTGCCAGCGGCCGGGACAGCTCCTACGAGCAGTACTTC. Translating it yields CASGRDSSYEQYF.

The V call is TRBV3-1 (or the pseudogene TRBV3-2), the J call TRBJ1-1; D unclear. This CDR3 contains 12 residues. CDR1 LGHDT and CDR2 YNNKEL come from the germline V gene (reference sequence). V lost 1 base to trimming and J lost 7 bases, with 7 bases between them. The CDR3 reads CASSQVFGEAFF. CDR3 in DNA: TGTGCCAGCAGCCAAGTTTTTGGTGAAGCTTTCTTT.

The gene calls are TRBV28 and TRBJ2-7; TRBD2 matches at 7 bases. The CDR3 runs to 14 residues. Germline V CDR1 and CDR2: MDHEN, SYDVKM. Trimming cost V 3 bases and J 11 bases; bases outside gene matches: 13. Here the CDR3 DNA reads TGTGCCAGCAGTTTGGGACGCCCATTCAGCGGGGAGTACTTC. Translated, it gives CASSLGRPFSGEYF.

The chain couples TRBV30 to TRBJ2-7; D unclear. Trimming took 2 bases from V and 4 from J, leaving 6 bases between them. The CDR3 length is 11 residues. Germline V gives CDR1 GTSNPN, CDR2 SVGIG (reference sequence). The CDR3 sequence is CAWSHGYEQYF. CDR3 nucleotides: TGTGCCTGGAGTCATGGGTACGAGCAGTACTTC.

J is TRBJ2-1 and V is TRBV24-1; 7 nucleotides align to TRBD2. The CDR3 runs 16 residues. V was pared by 1 base and J by 6 bases, with 8 bases of the junction left unmatched. CDR1 and CDR2 (germline): KGHDR, SFDVKD. DNA for the CDR3: TGTGCCACCAGTGATTTTGTACTAGCGCCCAGCAATGAGCAGTTCTTC. Its translation: CATSDFVLAPSNEQFF.

The gene calls are TRBV13 and TRBJ1-1; the D is unclear. The CDR3 is made up of 13 amino acids. Trimming took 5 bases from V and 0 from J, leaving 7 bases between them. Per germline, CDR1 PRHDT and CDR2 FYEKMQ (reference sequence). The CDR3 here is CASSASLNTEAFF. The CDR3 nucleotides are TGTGCCAGCAGCGCGAGTCTGAACACTGAAGCTTTCTTT.

There are a few counts of this clone. J is TRBJ2-1 and V is TRBV27; D is uncertain. Germline assignment: CDR1 MNHEY and CDR2 SMNVEV (reference sequence). There are 14 residues in the CDR3. V lost 1 base to trimming and J lost 7 bases, with 11 bases between them. The CDR3 DNA follows: TGTGCCAGCAGTTTATATGGCCTGGGGAATGAGCAGTTCTTC. As protein: CASSLYGLGNEQFF.

The rearrangement joins TRBV10-3 to TRBJ1-5; the D gene is possibly TRBD1 (5 bases). CDR1 is ENHRY, CDR2 SYGVKD, per germline. The V end was cut by 3 bases, the J end by 3 bases, with 12 bases between. The CDR3 is made up of 15 amino acids. The CDR3 sequence is CAISERGPVNQPQHF. CDR3 bases: TGTGCCATCAGTGAAAGGGGACCGGTCAATCAGCCCCAGCATTTT.

The CDR3 coding sequence is TGTGCCAGCAGTTTAAAGCCGACAGGATCTCCCGGGGAGCTGTTTTTT. It codes for CASSLKPTGSPGELFF. V is TRBV27 and J is TRBJ2-2, with D possibly TRBD1 on 6 matching bases. Trimming cost V 2 bases and J 6 bases, with 16 bases left between them. Germline V gene lookup returns CDR1 MNHEY and CDR2 SMNVEV (reference sequence). The CDR3 covers 16 residues.